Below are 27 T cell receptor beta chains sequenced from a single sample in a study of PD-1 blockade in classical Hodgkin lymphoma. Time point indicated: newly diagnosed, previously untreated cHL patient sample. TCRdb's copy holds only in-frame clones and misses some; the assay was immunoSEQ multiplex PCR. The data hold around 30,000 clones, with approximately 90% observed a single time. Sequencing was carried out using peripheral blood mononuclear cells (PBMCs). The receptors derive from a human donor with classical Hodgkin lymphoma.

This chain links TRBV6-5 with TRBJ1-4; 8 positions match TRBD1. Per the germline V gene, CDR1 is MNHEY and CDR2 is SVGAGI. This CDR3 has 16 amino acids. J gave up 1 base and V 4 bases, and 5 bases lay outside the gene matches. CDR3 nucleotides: TGTGCCAGCAGTTTAGGACAGGGAGGAACTAATGAAAAACTGTTTTTT. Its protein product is CASSLGQGGTNEKLFF.

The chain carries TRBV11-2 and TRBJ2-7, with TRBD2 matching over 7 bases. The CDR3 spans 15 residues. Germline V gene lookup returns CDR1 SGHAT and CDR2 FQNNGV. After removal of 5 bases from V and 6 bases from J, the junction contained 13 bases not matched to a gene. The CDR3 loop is CASSQVGGGYGEQYF. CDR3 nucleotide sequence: TGTGCCAGCAGCCAGGTTGGGGGAGGGTATGGCGAGCAGTACTTC.

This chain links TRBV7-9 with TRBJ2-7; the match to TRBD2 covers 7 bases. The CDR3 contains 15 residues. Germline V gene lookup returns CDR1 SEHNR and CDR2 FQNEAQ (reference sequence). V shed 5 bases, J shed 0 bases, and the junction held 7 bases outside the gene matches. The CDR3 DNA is TGTGCCAGCAGCCCCGGGGGGACCTTCTCCTACGAGCAGTACTTC. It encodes CASSPGGTFSYEQYF.

The CDR3 loop is CASSHYPGTGEYEQYF. Written as DNA, the CDR3 is TGCGCCAGCAGCCATTATCCCGGGACAGGGGAATACGAGCAGTACTTC. This rearrangement joins TRBV4-1 to TRBJ2-7; 10 positions agree with TRBD1. CDR3 size: 16 residues. In germline, CDR1 is MGHRA, CDR2 YSYEKL. The V and J ends lost 3 bases and 4 bases, in that order; junction bases with no gene match: 9.

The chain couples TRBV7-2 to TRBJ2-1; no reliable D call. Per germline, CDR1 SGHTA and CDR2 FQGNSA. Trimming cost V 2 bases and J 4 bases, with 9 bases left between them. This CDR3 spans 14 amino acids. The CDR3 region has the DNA TGTGCCAGCAGCTTAAACGGGCGGTACAATGAGCAGTTCTTC. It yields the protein CASSLNGRYNEQFF.

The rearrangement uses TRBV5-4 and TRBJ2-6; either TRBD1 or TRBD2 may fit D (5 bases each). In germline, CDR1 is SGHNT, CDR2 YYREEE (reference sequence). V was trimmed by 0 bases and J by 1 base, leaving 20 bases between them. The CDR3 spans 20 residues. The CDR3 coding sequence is TGTGCCAGCAGCTTGGGAGGCAGGGCCCGCCCGGGGTCTGGGGCCAACGTCCTGACTTTC. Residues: CASSLGGRARPGSGANVLTF.

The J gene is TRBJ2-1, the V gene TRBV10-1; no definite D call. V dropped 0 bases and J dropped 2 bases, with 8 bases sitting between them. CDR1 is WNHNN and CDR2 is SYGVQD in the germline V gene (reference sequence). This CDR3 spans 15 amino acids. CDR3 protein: CASSESPSTYNEQFF. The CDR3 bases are TGCGCCAGCAGTGAGTCGCCCAGTACCTACAATGAGCAGTTCTTC.

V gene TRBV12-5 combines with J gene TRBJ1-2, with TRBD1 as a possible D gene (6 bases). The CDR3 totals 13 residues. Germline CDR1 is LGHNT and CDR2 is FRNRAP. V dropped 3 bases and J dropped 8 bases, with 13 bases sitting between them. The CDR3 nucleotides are TGTGCTAGTGGTTTCTTCAGGGGAGGAGGCTACACCTTC. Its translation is CASGFFRGGGYTF.

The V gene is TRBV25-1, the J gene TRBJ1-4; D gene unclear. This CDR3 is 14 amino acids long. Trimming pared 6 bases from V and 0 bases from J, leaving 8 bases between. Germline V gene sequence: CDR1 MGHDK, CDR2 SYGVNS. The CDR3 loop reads CASSADATNEKLFF. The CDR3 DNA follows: TGTGCCAGCAGCGCAGATGCAACTAATGAAAAACTGTTTTTT.

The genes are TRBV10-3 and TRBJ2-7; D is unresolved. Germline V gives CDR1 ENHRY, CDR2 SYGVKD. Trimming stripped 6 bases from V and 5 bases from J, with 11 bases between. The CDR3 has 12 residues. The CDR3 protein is CAISPLADEQYF. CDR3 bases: TGTGCCATCAGCCCCCTGGCAGACGAGCAGTACTTC.

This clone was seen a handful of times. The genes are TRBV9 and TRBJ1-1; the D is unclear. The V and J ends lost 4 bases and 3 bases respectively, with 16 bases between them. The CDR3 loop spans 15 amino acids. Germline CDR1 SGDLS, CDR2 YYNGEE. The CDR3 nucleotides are TGTGCCAGCAGCCGCGGTCCTCATAGGGACACTGAAGCTTTCTTT. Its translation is CASSRGPHRDTEAFF.

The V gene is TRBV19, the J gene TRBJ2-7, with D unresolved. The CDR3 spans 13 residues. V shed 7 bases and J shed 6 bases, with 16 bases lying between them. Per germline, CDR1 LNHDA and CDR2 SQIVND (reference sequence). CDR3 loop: CASTRGRGFEQYF. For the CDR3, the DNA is TGTGCCAGTACCCGTGGGCGAGGTTTCGAGCAGTACTTC.

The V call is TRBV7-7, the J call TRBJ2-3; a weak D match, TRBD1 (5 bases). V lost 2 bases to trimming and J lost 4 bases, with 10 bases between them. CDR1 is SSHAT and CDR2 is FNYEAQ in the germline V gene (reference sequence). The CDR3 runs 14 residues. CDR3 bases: TGTGCCAGCAGCTTAAACTCAGGGCCAGATACGCAGTATTTT. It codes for CASSLNSGPDTQYF.

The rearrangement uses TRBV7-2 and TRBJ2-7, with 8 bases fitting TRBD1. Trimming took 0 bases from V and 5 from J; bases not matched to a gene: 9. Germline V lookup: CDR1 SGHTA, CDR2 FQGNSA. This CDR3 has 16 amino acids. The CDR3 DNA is TGTGCCAGCAGCTTAGCAGGATCCAGGGGGCGGCACGAGCAGTACTTC. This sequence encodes CASSLAGSRGRHEQYF.

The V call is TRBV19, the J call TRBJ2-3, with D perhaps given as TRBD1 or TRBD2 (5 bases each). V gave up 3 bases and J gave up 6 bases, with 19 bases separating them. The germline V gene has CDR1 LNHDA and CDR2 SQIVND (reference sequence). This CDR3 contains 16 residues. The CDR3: CASSIQERAWGDTQYF. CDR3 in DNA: TGTGCCAGTAGTATTCAGGAGCGAGCCTGGGGGGATACGCAGTATTTT.

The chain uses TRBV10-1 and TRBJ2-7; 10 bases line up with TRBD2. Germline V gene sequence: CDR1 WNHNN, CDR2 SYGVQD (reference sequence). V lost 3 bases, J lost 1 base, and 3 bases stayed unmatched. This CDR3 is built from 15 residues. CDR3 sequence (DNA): TGCGCCAGCAGTGAAGGACTAGCGGCATCCTACGAGCAGTACTTC. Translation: CASSEGLAASYEQYF.

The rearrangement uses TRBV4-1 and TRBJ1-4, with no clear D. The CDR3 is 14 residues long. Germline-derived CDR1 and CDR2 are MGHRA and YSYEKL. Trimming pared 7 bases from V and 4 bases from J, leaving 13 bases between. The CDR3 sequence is CASKTEPRNEKLFF. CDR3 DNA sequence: TGCGCCAGCAAGACGGAACCTCGTAATGAAAAACTGTTTTTT.

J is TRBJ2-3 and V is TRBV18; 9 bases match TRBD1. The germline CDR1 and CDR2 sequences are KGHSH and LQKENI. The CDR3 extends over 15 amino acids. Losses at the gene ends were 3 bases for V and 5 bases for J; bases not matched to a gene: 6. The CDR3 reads CASSPGTGNIDTQYF. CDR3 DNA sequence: TGTGCCAGCTCACCTGGGACAGGGAATATAGATACGCAGTATTTT. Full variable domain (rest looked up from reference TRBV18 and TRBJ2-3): NAGVMQNPRHLVRRRGQEARLRCSPMKGHSHVYWYRQLPEEGLKFMVYLQKENIIDESGMPKERFSAEFPKEGPSILRIQQVVRGDSAAYFCASSPGTGNIDTQYFGPGTRLTVL.

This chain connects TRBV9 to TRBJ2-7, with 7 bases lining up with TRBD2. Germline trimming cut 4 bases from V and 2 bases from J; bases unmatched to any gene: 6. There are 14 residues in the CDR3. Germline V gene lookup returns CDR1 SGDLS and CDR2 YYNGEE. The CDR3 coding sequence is TGTGCCAGCAGCACTTCAGGACTAGCCTACGAGCAGTACTTC. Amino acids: CASSTSGLAYEQYF.

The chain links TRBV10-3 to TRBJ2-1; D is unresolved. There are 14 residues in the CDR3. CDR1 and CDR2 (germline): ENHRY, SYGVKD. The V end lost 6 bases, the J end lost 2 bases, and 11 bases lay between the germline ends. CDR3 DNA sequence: TGTGCCATCAGGATGACAAGTACCTACAATGAGCAGTTCTTC. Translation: CAIRMTSTYNEQFF.

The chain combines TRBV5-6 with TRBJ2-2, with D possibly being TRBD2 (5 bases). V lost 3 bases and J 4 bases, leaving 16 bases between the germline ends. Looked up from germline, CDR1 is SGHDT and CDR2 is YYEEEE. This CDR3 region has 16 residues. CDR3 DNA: TGTGCCAGCAGCTGGAGGCCTCTCGGCAGCACCGGGGAGCTGTTTTTT. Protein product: CASSWRPLGSTGELFF.

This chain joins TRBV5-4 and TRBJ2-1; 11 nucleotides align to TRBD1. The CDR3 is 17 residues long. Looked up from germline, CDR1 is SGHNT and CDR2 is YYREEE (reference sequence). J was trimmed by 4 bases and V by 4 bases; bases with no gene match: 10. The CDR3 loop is CASSRGTGGLLYNEQFF. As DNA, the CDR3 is TGTGCCAGCAGCCGGGGGACAGGGGGTTTACTATACAATGAGCAGTTCTTC.

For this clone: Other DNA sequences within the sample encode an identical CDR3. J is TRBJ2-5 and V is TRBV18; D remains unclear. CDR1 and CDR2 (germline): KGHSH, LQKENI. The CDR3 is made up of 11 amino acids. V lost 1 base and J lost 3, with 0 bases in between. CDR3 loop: CASSPQETQYF. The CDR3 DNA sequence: TGTGCCAGCTCACCACAAGAGACCCAGTACTTC.

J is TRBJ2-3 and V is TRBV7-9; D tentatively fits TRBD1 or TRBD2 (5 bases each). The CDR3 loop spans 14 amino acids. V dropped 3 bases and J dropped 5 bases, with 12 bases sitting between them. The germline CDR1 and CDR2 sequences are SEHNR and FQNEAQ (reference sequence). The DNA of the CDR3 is TGTGCCAGCAGCTTGGACCCGGGGCGAGATACGCAGTATTTT. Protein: CASSLDPGRDTQYF.

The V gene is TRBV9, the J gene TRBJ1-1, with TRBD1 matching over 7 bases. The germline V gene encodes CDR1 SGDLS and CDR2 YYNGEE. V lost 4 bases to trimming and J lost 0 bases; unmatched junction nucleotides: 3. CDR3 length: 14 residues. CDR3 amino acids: CASSPGQVNTEAFF. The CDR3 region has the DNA TGTGCCAGCAGCCCCGGACAGGTGAACACTGAAGCTTTCTTT. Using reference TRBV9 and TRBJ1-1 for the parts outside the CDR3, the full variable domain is DSGVTQTPKHLITATGQRVTLRCSPRSGDLSVYWYQQSLDQGLQFLIQYYNGEERAKGNILERFSAQQFPDLHSELNLSSLELGDSALYFCASSPGQVNTEAFFGQGTRLTVV.

This CDR3 is CASSVGMRGPRYEQYF. CDR3 DNA sequence: TGTGCCAGCAGCGTAGGTATGAGAGGGCCTCGGTACGAGCAGTACTTC. The J gene is TRBJ2-7, the V gene TRBV9, with D perhaps matching TRBD2 (5 bases). The germline V gene encodes CDR1 SGDLS and CDR2 YYNGEE. Trimming stripped 0 bases from V and 4 bases from J, with 17 bases between. This CDR3 contains 16 residues.

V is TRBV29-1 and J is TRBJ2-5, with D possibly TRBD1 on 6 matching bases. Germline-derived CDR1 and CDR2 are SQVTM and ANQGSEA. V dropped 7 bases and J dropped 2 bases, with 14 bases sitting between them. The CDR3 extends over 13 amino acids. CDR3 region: CSAGETGQETQYF. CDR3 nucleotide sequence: TGCAGCGCCGGGGAGACAGGACAAGAGACCCAGTACTTC. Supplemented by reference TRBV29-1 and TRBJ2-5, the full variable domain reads SAVISQKPSRDICQRGTSLTIQCQVDSQVTMMFWYRQQPGQSLTLIATANQGSEATYESGFVIDKFPISRPNLTFSTLTVSNMSPEDSSIYLCSAGETGQETQYFGPGTRLLVL.